This TCR beta chain was profiled in a study of T cells of healthy individuals. This clonotype showed up just a few times. TCRdb recomputed calls from the 5' RACE reads with MiXCR, one row per CDR3 protein. Here the sample spans 45,000 to 60,000 distinct CDR3 sequences, over 12% being singletons. The CDR3 covers 16 residues. The J segment lost 4 bases and the V segment lost 6 bases, leaving 7 bases of the junction unmatched. Germline-derived CDR1 and CDR2 are MRHNA and SNTAGT. The chain uses TRBV6-4 and TRBJ2-5; 14 nucleotides line up with TRBD2. The receptor's source is a human donor in good health. The CDR3 loop reads CASRPRLAGGRETQYF. In DNA, the CDR3 is TGTGCCAGCAGGCCGAGACTAGCGGGGGGGCGAGAGACCCAGTACTTC.